This entry features one TCR beta chain sequence. The junction does not match germline at one end; this may be a read error. These data belong to a study of cytomegalovirus exposure and HLA in healthy donors. The length of the CDR3 is 16 residues. The V gene's germline CDR1 is MNHNS and CDR2 SASEGT. The PCR used 60 Vbeta and 13 Jbeta primers. Only in-frame clones appear in the TCRdb table, and some are missing; sequencing was by immunoSEQ multiplex PCR. The sample lists tens of thousands of clones; 82% were seen once. The gene calls are TRBV6-1 and TRBJ1-2; D remains ambiguous. The material sequenced was PBMCs. The clonotype originates from a man aged 25 to 40 in good health and CMV-seronegative. DNA of the CDR3: TGTGCCAGCAGTGCTAACCGTGGATCGATTAACTACGGCTACACCTTC. This codes for CASSANRGSINYGYTF.